The rows below give T cell receptor beta chains drawn from one sample of a study of OX40 agonist ivuxolimab in advanced cancers. The method was immunoSEQ multiplex PCR; TCRdb's version includes in-frame clones alone and lacks a portion of them. The sample includes roughly 62,000 clones, about 89% seen only once; the top ten take around 4%. Sample: CD4+ or CD8+ T cells sorted from blood, taken in a trial of the OX40 agonist ivuxolimab. Source of these receptors: an adult with an advanced solid tumor such as melanoma, head and neck, liver or kidney cancer. Both conserved end residues are part of each CDR3. A D gene is named only where the DNA matches it firmly. Expanded clones get a size class; other rows say once, few or many, or leave the size out.

v_call	d_call	clone_size	j_call	cdr3_aa	cdr3_nt
TRBV4-3	TRBD2	-	TRBJ2-1	CASSQDPAGGGNEQFF	TGCGCCAGCAGCCAAGATCCCGCGGGAGGGGGCAATGAGCAGTTCTTC
TRBV6-5	-	-	TRBJ1-2	CASSYMGLYGYTF	TGTGCCAGCAGTTACATGGGGCTGTATGGCTACACCTTC
TRBV7-9	-	-	TRBJ2-7	CASSPSIHEQYF	TGTGCCAGCAGCCCTAGCATCCACGAGCAGTACTTC
TRBV18	TRBD1	-	TRBJ1-5	CASSSSTGTENQPQHF	TGTGCCAGCTCATCATCAACCGGGACAGAAAATCAGCCCCAGCATTTT
TRBV7-9	-	few	TRBJ1-5	CAKAPGARRQPQHF	TGTGCGAAAGCGCCGGGCGCGCGTCGTCAGCCCCAGCATTTT
TRBV4-1	TRBD2	-	TRBJ2-1	CASNREVSYNEQFF	TGCGCCAGCAATCGGGAGGTCTCCTACAATGAGCAGTTCTTC
TRBV28	-	-	TRBJ2-7	CASSGGVGYEQYF	TGTGCCAGCAGTGGGGGCGTGGGCTACGAGCAGTACTTC
TRBV7-9	TRBD2	-	TRBJ2-1	CASSEGTSGSYEQFF	TGTGCCAGCAGCGAGGGGACTAGCGGGAGCTATGAGCAGTTCTTC
TRBV7-8	TRBD1	-	TRBJ2-5	CASSLAAGQGETQYF	TGTGCCAGCAGCTTAGCGGCGGGACAGGGAGAGACCCAGTACTTC
TRBV27	-	-	TRBJ1-5	CASSLKGFSGNQPQHF	TGTGCCAGCAGTTTGAAAGGCTTCAGTGGCAATCAGCCCCAGCATTTT
TRBV5-4	TRBD1	-	TRBJ2-1	CASSPSFGRGRTNEQFF	TGTGCCAGCAGCCCCAGTTTTGGCAGGGGGCGAACCAATGAGCAGTTCTTC
TRBV2	-	-	TRBJ2-5	CASSEGFDSQETQYF	TGTGCCAGCAGTGAAGGATTTGACTCTCAAGAGACCCAGTACTTC
TRBV19	-	-	TRBJ2-2	CASSPRDTGELFF	TGTGCCAGTAGCCCGCGGGACACCGGGGAGCTGTTTTTT
TRBV25-1	-	-	TRBJ2-7	CASSDGVSYEQYF	TGTGCCAGCAGTGATGGGGTTTCCTACGAGCAGTACTTC
TRBV9	-	once	TRBJ2-3	CASSAQGGWASTDTQYF	TGTGCCAGCAGCGCCCAGGGTGGGTGGGCTAGCACAGATACGCAGTATTTT
TRBV21-1	-	-	TRBJ1-4	CASSRSKGNNEKLFF	TGTGCCAGCAGCAGATCAAAGGGGAATAATGAAAAACTGTTTTTT
TRBV28	TRBD1	-	TRBJ1-5	CASEGAGGLYSNQPQHF	TGTGCCAGCGAGGGAGCAGGGGGCCTCTATAGCAATCAGCCCCAGCATTTT
TRBV6-1	-	few	TRBJ2-7	CASSEGKGSPYEQYF	TGTGCCAGCAGTGAAGGGAAGGGTTCCCCCTACGAGCAGTACTTC
TRBV7-9	-	-	TRBJ2-5	CASSQDGARHQETQYF	TGTGCCAGCAGCCAAGACGGGGCCCGACACCAAGAGACCCAGTACTTC
TRBV29-1	TRBD2	-	TRBJ2-1	CSVDKSSGYNEQFF	TGCAGCGTTGATAAGTCTAGCGGCTACAATGAGCAGTTCTTC
TRBV18	-	-	TRBJ2-7	CASSPPSYEQYF	TGTGCCAGCTCACCACCCAGCTACGAGCAGTACTTC
TRBV4-2	-	-	TRBJ2-7	CASSQAGDARGPYEQYF	TGTGCCAGCAGCCAAGCTGGGGATGCGCGAGGACCCTACGAGCAGTACTTC
TRBV19	-	few	TRBJ2-7	CASSLDLLGLEQYF	TGTGCCAGTAGTCTCGATCTCCTAGGACTGGAGCAGTACTTC
TRBV13	TRBD2	-	TRBJ2-7	CASSSPWTSGSSEQYF	TGTGCCAGCAGCTCTCCCTGGACTAGCGGGAGCTCCGAGCAGTACTTC
TRBV7-3	TRBD2	-	TRBJ2-7	CASSVGGSSYEQYF	TGTGCCAGCAGCGTTGGCGGGAGCTCCTACGAGCAGTACTTC
TRBV5-4	TRBD2	-	TRBJ2-1	CASSEGLAGPNEQFF	TGTGCCAGCAGCGAGGGACTAGCGGGGCCAAATGAGCAGTTCTTC
TRBV18	-	once	TRBJ2-3	CASSRLDSTDTQYF	TGTGCCAGCTCACGGTTGGATAGCACAGATACGCAGTATTTT
TRBV5-6	-	-	TRBJ2-7	CASSSPVGWLYEQYF	TGTGCCAGCAGCTCACCTGTGGGGTGGCTCTACGAGCAGTACTTC
TRBV5-4	-	-	TRBJ2-6	CIAGSGANVLTF	TGTATTGCTGGGTCTGGGGCCAACGTCCTGACTTTC
TRBV27	TRBD1	-	TRBJ2-2	CASSLAQGANTGELFF	TGTGCCAGCAGTTTAGCCCAGGGGGCTAACACCGGGGAGCTGTTTTTT
TRBV28	-	-	TRBJ2-1	CASSLGPGITYNEQFF	TGTGCCAGCAGTTTGGGTCCAGGCATAACCTACAATGAGCAGTTCTTC
TRBV4-1	-	once	TRBJ2-7	CASSQGGYEQYF	TGCGCCAGCAGCCAAGGGGGCTACGAGCAGTACTTC
TRBV2	TRBD2	-	TRBJ2-1	CASLGREGHEQFF	TGTGCCAGCTTGGGGCGGGAGGGCCATGAGCAGTTCTTC